This is a list of T cell receptor beta chains from one sample in a study of blood T cell repertoires in COVID-19. Profiling relied on immunoSEQ multiplex PCR, and the TCRdb table lists in-frame clones only, not all of them. Here the sample spans fewer than 400,000 clones, 70% to 90% being singletons. The sample was PBMCs or T cells enriched from blood (not recorded which). The receptors here all came from a man under 40 who had recovered from COVID-19. Both conserved end residues are part of each CDR3. A D gene is named only where the DNA matches it firmly. Not every row has a clone size; where given, it reads once, few, many or a size class.

TRBV5-6	NA	NA	TRBJ1-4	TGTGCCAGCAGCGATGATCAGGGTGCTACGAATGAAAAACTGTTTTTT	CASSDDQGATNEKLFF
TRBV2	NA	few	TRBJ1-5	TGTGCCAGCATCCATTCCGGGGGTCAGCCCCAGCATTTT	CASIHSGGQPQHF
TRBV10-2	TRBD1	NA	TRBJ1-6	TGCGCCAGCAGCCGGACAGGCCAGACCCCCCTCCACTTT	CASSRTGQTPLHF
TRBV5-1	TRBD1	NA	TRBJ1-2	TGCGCCAGCAGCTTGGAGAGGGGGCAGTACTATGGCTACACCTTC	CASSLERGQYYGYTF
TRBV6-6	TRBD1	NA	TRBJ1-1	TGTGCCAGCAGTGGGACAGGCGCTAAGAACACTGAAGCTTTCTTT	CASSGTGAKNTEAFF
TRBV7-6	TRBD1	NA	TRBJ1-2	TGTGCCAGCAGCAAAGGACAGGGCTATGGCTACACCTTC	CASSKGQGYGYTF
TRBV5-1	TRBD1	few	TRBJ1-4	TGCGCCAGCAGCGAGACAGGGTTTCGGGATGAAAAACTGTTTTTT	CASSETGFRDEKLFF
TRBV6-5	TRBD1	NA	TRBJ1-2	TGTGCCAGCAGAGACGGACAGGGGAGCTACACCTTC	CASRDGQGSYTF
TRBV6-5	NA	NA	TRBJ2-7	TGTGCCAGCAGTTACGGCCCCGTCAGTGAGCAGTACTTC	CASSYGPVSEQYF
TRBV5-1	NA	NA	TRBJ1-3	TGCGCCAGCAGCTTGGACCAGGCTGGAAACACCATATATTTT	CASSLDQAGNTIYF
TRBV11-3	TRBD2	once	TRBJ2-3	TGTGCCAGCAGCTTAGATCTGACTAGCGGGTGGGGCACAGATACGCAGTATTTT	CASSLDLTSGWGTDTQYF
TRBV5-4	NA	NA	TRBJ1-2	TGTGCCAGCAGCTTGGTACGGGAGAGTAATTATGGCTACACCTTC	CASSLVRESNYGYTF
TRBV19	NA	NA	TRBJ1-5	TGTGCCAGTAGTATGCGGGGGAGTCAGCCCCAGCATTTT	CASSMRGSQPQHF
TRBV10-2	NA	NA	TRBJ1-1	TGCGCCAGCAGCCCCGACAGCACGAACACTGAAGCTTTCTTT	CASSPDSTNTEAFF
TRBV5-1	NA	NA	TRBJ1-2	TGCGCCAGCACCCTTGGTAGCGGGGCTAACTATGGCTACACCTTC	CASTLGSGANYGYTF
TRBV7-6	TRBD2	once	TRBJ2-5	TGTGCCAGCAGCTTAAATGTAGCGGGGGGGCCAGAGACCCAGTACTTC	CASSLNVAGGPETQYF
TRBV27	NA	once	TRBJ1-6	TGTGCCAGCAGTTTATCAGGGGCCAAATCACCCCTCCACTTT	CASSLSGAKSPLHF
TRBV19	TRBD2	NA	TRBJ2-5	TGTGCCAGTACAACCGGGAGGGGGGGCTTTGAGACCCAGTACTTC	CASTTGRGGFETQYF
TRBV11-2	TRBD1	NA	TRBJ2-1	TGTGCCAGCAGCTTATTACCGGGACAGTACAATGAGCAGTTCTTC	CASSLLPGQYNEQFF
TRBV5-4	NA	NA	TRBJ1-1	TGTGCCAGCAGCCGCGCCGGGAACACTGAAGCTTTCTTT	CASSRAGNTEAFF
TRBV9	NA	NA	TRBJ2-2	TGTGCCAGCAGCTCCACGGGACTGGGGGTCGGGGAGCTGTTTTTT	CASSSTGLGVGELFF
TRBV20-1	TRBD1	NA	TRBJ1-2	TGCAGTGCTAGTCCGGGACAGGGCTTCGGCTACACCTTC	CSASPGQGFGYTF
TRBV7-2	TRBD2	NA	TRBJ2-1	TGTGCCAGCAGCTTAGTCCGCCTTACTAGCGGGGGGGCATATGAGCAGTTCTTC	CASSLVRLTSGGAYEQFF
TRBV7-9	NA	NA	TRBJ2-5	TGTGCCAGCAGCAAAGGGGAGGAGACCCAGTACTTC	CASSKGEETQYF
TRBV6-1	NA	NA	TRBJ2-3	TGTGCCAGCAGTGAATCTCTCCCCGTCACAGATACGCAGTATTTT	CASSESLPVTDTQYF
TRBV5-5	NA	NA	TRBJ1-6	TGTGCCAGCAGCCCCACAGTTAACTATAATTCACCCCTCCACTTT	CASSPTVNYNSPLHF
TRBV7-3	NA	NA	TRBJ2-2	TGTGCCAGCAGCTCCACTCCCGGGGAGCTGTTTTTT	CASSSTPGELFF
TRBV15	TRBD1	NA	TRBJ1-1	TGTGCCACCGAAGATGGGAGACAGGGCATGAACACTGAAGCTTTCTTT	CATEDGRQGMNTEAFF
TRBV10-1	TRBD1	NA	TRBJ1-5	TGCGCCAGCAGTGATCCGGACAGGGGGAGCAATCAGCCCCAGCATTTT	CASSDPDRGSNQPQHF
TRBV28	NA	NA	TRBJ2-2	TGTGCCAGCAGAGAGACAGGGAACACCGGGGAGCTGTTTTTT	CASRETGNTGELFF